This T cell receptor (beta chain) was found in a study of OX40 agonist ivuxolimab in advanced cancers. Notes on the research overall: Ivuxolimab was a fully human IgG2 agonistic monoclonal antibody targeting the costimulatory receptor OX40 (CD134). Intravenous ivuxolimab was administered to patients every 2 weeks at six dose levels: 0.01, 0.1, 0.3, 1.5, 3 and 10 mg/kg. Among the approximately 50 dose-escalation patients, 19 had hepatocellular carcinoma, 15 or so melanoma, 9 renal cell carcinoma and 9 head and neck cancer. In the dose-escalation cohort, 82.7% of patients were male, and the mean age was approximately 60 years, with a range of 23 to 79. Patients were allowed to have had prior anti-PD-1, anti-PD-L1 or anti-CTLA-4 therapy, and around 41% of the dose-escalation patients had previously received checkpoint inhibitors. Partial responses were achieved by three dose-escalation patients, of whom one had hepatocellular carcinoma and two had cutaneous melanoma. The point of sequencing TCRbeta in the periphery was to test whether ivuxolimab changed TCR sequence diversity and drove clonal T-cell expansion. The paper reports the monotherapy dose-escalation portion (N = 52 patients) of the phase I ivuxolimab trial.

The trial excluded patients who had a history of autoimmune disease or who were on systemic immunosuppression. Peripheral blood for TCR sequencing was collected from all dose cohorts at baseline, on cycle 4 day 1, and on cycle 7 day 1. Samples were obtained from an open-label, multicenter, first-in-human phase I dose-escalation trial of ivuxolimab. Adults with locally advanced or metastatic melanoma, renal cell, hepatocellular, or head and neck squamous cell carcinoma were enrolled in the trial. CD4+ and CD8+ T cells were sorted separately from peripheral blood before TCR sequencing. Taken from the germline V gene, the CDR1 and CDR2 loops are SGHRS and YFSETQ. Reading from cysteine to phenylalanine, the CDR3 counts 13 amino acids. Just the 39-base CDR3 DNA is kept, in frame starting at base 1. The V and J ends are trimmed by 9 bases and 3 bases, leaving 14 bases between them. Note on this clone: Which antigen it targets is not known. There are no base qualities to consult, and no much larger clone falls within one base.

Genomic DNA was isolated from the sorted cells so that the TCRbeta CDR3 region could be sequenced. The immunoSEQ Assay was used for sequencing of TCRbeta CDR3 regions. TCRdb retrieved this table from immuneACCESS and kept in-frame rearrangements only. Not all clones are present; in checked studies, unresolved V genes account for under half, and no reason is known for the remainder. For this sample there are 70,000 to 85,000 clones; around nine tenths appear just once. Clones ranked in the top ten supply around 5.1% of the sample. What the work shows at the level of the full study, not this receptor alone: At doses of 0.1 to 3.0 mg/kg, clonal expansion of both CD4+ and CD8+ blood T cells was observed from baseline to week 6. After ivuxolimab, expanded clones were on average more numerous among CD8+ T cells than among CD4+ T cells. The antigen specificity of the peripheral T cells that underwent clonal expansion was not determined. In the 0.1-3.0 mg/kg groups, partial responders were among the patients with the lowest normalized peripheral clonal expansion, particularly in CD8+ T cells. Low levels of normalized T-cell clonal expansion were also seen in some patients who did not respond.

The V and J segments used are TRBV5-1 and TRBJ2-3; no D gene can be assigned with confidence. Sequencing used CD4+ or CD8+ T cells sorted from blood, obtained in a trial of the OX40 agonist ivuxolimab. The sequence was obtained from an adult with an advanced solid tumor such as melanoma, head and neck, liver or kidney cancer. The sequenced DNA is TGCGCCACCCGAGGATCTTTTACAGATACGCAGTATTTT. This codes for CATRGSFTDTQYF. This CDR3, with the reference TRBV5-1 and TRBJ2-3 proteins standing in past its ends, gives the full variable domain KAGVTQTPRYLIKTRGQQVTLSCSPISGHRSVSWYQQTPGQGLQFLFEYFSETQRNKGNFPGRFSGRQFSNSRSEMNVSTLELGDSALYLCATRGSFTDTQYFGPGTRLTVL.